Given below is one T cell receptor beta chain in context. These data come from a study of blood T cell repertoires in COVID-19. CDR1 and CDR2 from the germline V gene are SGHTA and FQGNSA. The CDR3 has 15 amino acids. After removal of 0 bases from V and 4 bases from J, the junction contained 4 bases not matched to a gene. Here immunoSEQ multiplex PCR was the method, and the copy in TCRdb shows in-frame clones only, minus some. The sample holds around 220,000 clones, roughly nine tenths seen once. The receptor was isolated from a woman aged 45-65 years with acute or convalescent COVID-19. The sequenced sample was peripheral blood. V and J are TRBV7-2 and TRBJ2-5; 8 bases align to TRBD2. In DNA form, the CDR3 reads TGTGCCAGCAGCTTAGCCGGGGGGGCGGGAGAGACCCAGTACTTC. It translates to CASSLAGGAGETQYF.